This T cell receptor beta chain was identified during a study of vaccination and CD4 T cells after COVID-19. There are a few counts of this clonotype. Antigen: not known. Germline V CDR1 and CDR2: DFQATT, SNEGSKA (reference sequence). The CDR3 covers 15 residues. The V segment lost 0 bases and the J segment 8 bases; nucleotides outside the gene matches: 4. Cultured CD4+ T cells had their DNA profiled by the Oncomine TCR Beta short-read assay. TCRdb re-derived calls from the PCR reads in MiXCR, one entry per CDR3 protein. Here the sample spans about 14,000 distinct CDR3 sequences, around 30% being singletons. Regarding treatment: approximately nine-day PBMC culture with coronavirus spike peptide pools or control peptides (ViraFEST assay).

V is TRBV20-1 and J is TRBJ1-4; 12 positions match TRBD1. This sample comprised CD4+ T cells from blood, cultured in vitro, obtained before SARS-CoV-2 vaccination. The source is a human donor who received a COVID-19 vaccine. CDR3 DNA sequence: TGCAGTGCTAGAGATAGGGACAGGGGGCGAGAAAAACTGTTTTTT. Translated, it gives CSARDRDRGREKLFF.